Listed below are T cell receptor beta chains from one sample, sequenced in a study of chemoradiotherapy in HPV16-positive cancers. The table came from immunoSEQ multiplex PCR; TCRdb's copy has only in-frame clones and leaves some out. The sample comprises about 16,000 clones, about three quarters of which are singletons, and 7% to 9% rests with the top ten. The sample consisted of tumor tissue, taken from a patient who underwent chemoradiotherapy. All receptors derive from a human donor with HPV-associated anogenital cancer. The CDR3 runs from the conserved cysteine through the conserved F or W. The D gene is left open where the match is weak. Clone size appears in some rows only: once, few, many, or a class for an expanded clone.

J | D | size | V | CDR3 | DNA
TRBJ2-1 | TRBD2 | once | TRBV27 | CASSSSGRDYNEQFF | TGTGCCAGCAGTTCTTCCGGGAGGGATTACAATGAGCAGTTCTTC
TRBJ2-1 | TRBD2 | . | TRBV10-3 | CAISDPLADSYNEQFF | TGTGCCATCAGTGACCCACTAGCGGATTCCTACAATGAGCAGTTCTTC
TRBJ2-7 | TRBD2 | . | TRBV2 | CASSACSGVPLGQYF | TGTGCCAGCAGTGCTTGTAGCGGGGTCCCCCTTGGGCAGTACTTC
TRBJ1-5 | TRBD1 | . | TRBV6-6 | CASSDRVAQPQHF | TGTGCCAGCAGTGACAGGGTAGCGCAGCCCCAGCATTTT
TRBJ2-5 | . | . | TRBV29-1 | CSVEALRETQYF | TGCAGCGTTGAAGCCCTGAGGGAGACCCAGTACTTC
TRBJ1-5 | . | . | TRBV7-2 | CASSQRVVQPQHF | TGTGCCAGCAGTCAGAGGGTTGTTCAGCCCCAGCATTTT
TRBJ2-7 | . | few | TRBV2 | CASSEGGSYEQYF | TGTGCCAGCAGTGAAGGGGGCTCTTACGAGCAGTACTTC
TRBJ1-1 | . | . | TRBV7-8 | CASSPREGITEAFF | TGTGCCAGCAGCCCTCGGGAGGGTATCACTGAAGCTTTCTTT
TRBJ2-1 | TRBD2 | . | TRBV7-2 | CASSLVGTSGLSYNEQFF | TGTGCCAGCAGCTTAGTCGGGACTAGCGGGCTTTCCTACAATGAGCAGTTCTTC
TRBJ2-7 | TRBD1 | few | TRBV7-3 | CASSPPTGSAYEQYF | TGTGCCAGCAGCCCACCGACAGGGTCGGCCTACGAGCAGTACTTC
TRBJ2-1 | TRBD1 | . | TRBV18 | CASSPLSGTGNRYNEQFF | TGTGCCAGCTCACCACTTTCCGGGACAGGGAATCGGTACAATGAGCAGTTCTTC
TRBJ1-1 | . | few | TRBV11-2 | CASSLLGNTEAFF | TGTGCCAGCAGCTTACTTGGGAACACTGAAGCTTTCTTT
TRBJ2-1 | . | . | TRBV5-6 | CASTFGSDNEQFF | TGTGCCAGCACCTTTGGGTCCGACAATGAGCAGTTCTTC
TRBJ2-5 | . | . | TRBV28 | CASREAGETQYF | TGTGCCAGCAGGGAGGCGGGAGAGACCCAGTACTTC
TRBJ1-5 | . | few | TRBV4-1 | CASSQGRGGQPQHF | TGCGCCAGCAGCCAAGGACGGGGAGGCCAGCCCCAGCATTTT
TRBJ2-3 | TRBD1 | . | TRBV9 | CASSVQGARTDTQYF | TGTGCCAGCAGCGTCCAGGGGGCGAGGACAGATACGCAGTATTTT
TRBJ2-3 | . | once | TRBV6-4 | CASSDSFRGETDTQYF | TGTGCCAGCAGTGACAGCTTTAGGGGGGAGACAGATACGCAGTATTTT
TRBJ2-3 | TRBD2 | . | TRBV7-9 | CASSLGASGFTDTQYF | TGTGCCAGCAGCTTAGGTGCTAGCGGTTTCACAGATACGCAGTATTTT
TRBJ2-1 | TRBD1 | . | TRBV6-1 | CASRLGQNNEQFF | TGTGCCAGCAGACTGGGACAGAACAATGAGCAGTTCTTC
TRBJ2-7 | . | once | TRBV7-6 | CASSLARNSYEQYF | TGTGCCAGCAGCTTAGCCAGAAACTCCTACGAGCAGTACTTC
TRBJ2-7 | TRBD1 | few | TRBV11-2 | CASSAGTVPYEQYF | TGTGCCAGCAGCGCCGGGACAGTCCCCTACGAGCAGTACTTC
TRBJ2-1 | . | . | TRBV30 | CAWMRSGGWNEQFF | TGTGCCTGGATGAGAAGCGGCGGTTGGAATGAGCAGTTCTTC
TRBJ2-7 | . | . | TRBV6-1 | CASQKREGYEQYF | TGTGCCAGCCAGAAGAGAGAGGGCTACGAGCAGTACTTC
TRBJ1-1 | TRBD1 | . | TRBV4-1 | CASSLLGTEGRSEAFF | TGCGCCAGCAGCCTGCTCGGGACAGAGGGTAGGTCTGAAGCTTTCTTT
TRBJ2-2 | TRBD2 | . | TRBV27 | CASSGYGGANTGELFF | TGTGCCAGCAGCGGGTATGGGGGGGCGAACACCGGGGAGCTGTTTTTT
TRBJ2-3 | . | . | TRBV13 | CASSLHTDTQYF | TGTGCCAGCAGCTTACACACAGATACGCAGTATTTT
TRBJ1-1 | TRBD1 | . | TRBV7-8 | CASSQGQTYTEAFF | TGTGCCAGCAGCCAGGGACAGACTTACACTGAAGCTTTCTTT
TRBJ1-1 | . | . | TRBV18 | CASSPLGHMNTEAFF | TGTGCCAGCTCACCGCTCGGACACATGAACACTGAAGCTTTCTTT
TRBJ2-1 | . | . | TRBV29-1 | CSVVTTVYNEQFF | TGCAGCGTTGTCACGACAGTCTACAATGAGCAGTTCTTC
TRBJ2-5 | . | . | TRBV27 | CASSLRAGGETQYF | TGTGCCAGCAGTTTAAGGGCAGGGGGGGAGACCCAGTACTTC
TRBJ1-5 | . | . | TRBV5-1 | CASSLTGSHQPQHF | TGCGCCAGCAGCTTGACAGGGAGCCATCAGCCCCAGCATTTT
TRBJ2-7 | . | few | TRBV2 | CASDDPHSYEQYF | TGTGCCAGCGACGACCCCCACTCCTACGAGCAGTACTTC
TRBJ2-3 | . | medium-sized | TRBV19 | CASSTHADTQYF | TGTGCCAGTAGTACCCACGCAGATACGCAGTATTTT
TRBJ2-3 | . | . | TRBV6-6 | CASSYSSDTQYF | TGTGCCAGCAGTTACTCTTCCGATACGCAGTATTTT
TRBJ2-3 | TRBD2 | few | TRBV7-2 | CASSRAGATDTQYF | TGTGCCAGCAGTAGAGCGGGAGCCACAGATACGCAGTATTTT
TRBJ2-6 | . | . | TRBV7-9 | CASRGEEGVRGANVLTF | TGTGCCAGCAGGGGAGAGGAGGGAGTACGCGGGGCCAACGTCCTGACTTTC
TRBJ2-1 | . | . | TRBV15 | CATSNLGTLNNEQFF | TGTGCCACCAGCAACTTAGGGACTCTGAACAATGAGCAGTTCTTC
TRBJ1-4 | . | . | TRBV2 | CASSGAGANEKLFF | TGTGCCAGCAGTGGGGCGGGGGCTAATGAAAAACTGTTTTTT
TRBJ2-1 | TRBD2 | . | TRBV7-3 | CASSLRLAGVIAYNEQFF | TGTGCCAGCAGCCTACGACTAGCGGGAGTTATCGCCTACAATGAGCAGTTCTTC
TRBJ2-1 | TRBD1 | . | TRBV6-1 | CASTRTGASPNEQFF | TGTGCCAGCACCCGAACAGGGGCTTCGCCGAATGAGCAGTTCTTC
TRBJ2-6 | . | . | TRBV10-3 | CAISEPGANVLTF | TGTGCCATCAGTGAGCCTGGGGCCAACGTCCTGACTTTC
TRBJ2-2 | . | . | TRBV9 | CASSPRLGEAGELFF | TGTGCCAGCAGCCCCCGACTGGGAGAGGCCGGGGAGCTGTTTTTT
TRBJ1-2 | TRBD1 | . | TRBV28 | CASSLYRTGDGYTF | TGTGCCAGCAGTTTATACCGGACAGGGGATGGCTACACCTTC